The 19 T cell receptor beta chains below come from one sample, sequenced in a study of cytomegalovirus exposure and HLA in healthy donors. Use of 60 Vbeta and 13 Jbeta primers characterized the PCR. Assay: immunoSEQ multiplex PCR; the TCRdb copy retains only in-frame clones and omits some. The sample shows roughly 140,000 clones, around three quarters of them seen only once. Input material: PBMCs. These receptors originate from a woman between 40 and 55 years old in good health and CMV-seronegative.

The chain joins TRBV27 to TRBJ1-6; perhaps TRBD1 as D (5 bases). The CDR3 extends over 16 amino acids. Germline-derived CDR1 and CDR2 are MNHEY and SMNVEV (reference sequence). Trimming pared 0 bases from V and 7 bases from J, leaving 13 bases between. The CDR3 loop is CASSLSMAGGNSPLHF. In DNA form, the CDR3 reads TGTGCCAGCAGTTTATCGATGGCGGGGGGGAATTCACCCCTCCACTTT.

This clone came up once. The genes are TRBV6-1 and TRBJ2-1; D might be TRBD1 (6 bases). The CDR3 runs to 16 residues. Trimming took 2 bases from V and 4 from J, leaving 15 bases between them. Germline V gene data show CDR1 as MNHNS and CDR2 as SASEGT. CDR3 sequence reads: CASSEQRQVRYNEQFF. In nucleotides, the CDR3 is TGTGCCAGCAGTGAACAGAGACAGGTGAGATACAATGAGCAGTTCTTC.

The rearrangement uses TRBV28 and TRBJ1-4; 7 bases line up with TRBD1. Germline V lookup: CDR1 MDHEN, CDR2 SYDVKM. The CDR3 totals 16 residues. Unmatched junction bases numbered 13, after V lost 7 bases and J lost 5 bases. The CDR3 bases are TGTGCCAGCAACAGTCGAGGGGGCTTAAGGAATGAAAAACTGTTTTTT. This gives the protein CASNSRGGLRNEKLFF.

The gene calls are TRBV11-2 and TRBJ2-7; D is undetermined. The CDR3 covers 13 residues. The V end lost 0 bases, the J end lost 6 bases, and 9 bases lay between the germline ends. Germline values: CDR1 SGHAT, CDR2 FQNNGV. For the CDR3, the DNA is TGTGCCAGCAGCTTAGATAGCTACCGCGAGCAGTACTTC. The encoded protein is CASSLDSYREQYF.

This clone was seen only once. The V gene is TRBV27, the J gene TRBJ1-4; D is perhaps TRBD1 (5 bases). The germline V and J ends were trimmed by 10 bases and 0 bases, with 12 bases remaining between them. Germline assignment: CDR1 MNHEY and CDR2 SMNVEV (reference sequence). The CDR3 runs to 14 residues. The CDR3 DNA sequence: TGTGCCACGGGGGGTCATGCAACTAATGAAAAACTGTTTTTT. It yields the protein CATGGHATNEKLFF.

The J gene is TRBJ2-1, the V gene TRBV19, with TRBD2 as a possible D gene (6 bases). Germline lookup yields CDR1 LNHDA and CDR2 SQIVND (reference sequence). There are 14 residues in the CDR3. Trimming took 2 bases from V and 7 from J, leaving 12 bases between them. CDR3 bases: TGTGCCAGTAGTATAACGGGAGCCGGTAATGAGCAGTTCTTC. Its translation: CASSITGAGNEQFF.

This clone occurred a few times. The chain carries TRBV9 and TRBJ2-2, with D possibly TRBD2 on 6 matching bases. The germline CDR1 and CDR2 sequences are SGDLS and YYNGEE. Trimming shortened V by 0 bases and J by 3 bases, and 6 bases separated the two germline ends. This CDR3 region has 14 residues. In nucleotides, the CDR3 is TGTGCCAGCAGCGTAGGGGGGGACACCGGGGAGCTGTTTTTT. It specifies CASSVGGDTGELFF. The whole variable domain, remainder taken from reference TRBV9 and TRBJ2-2, is DSGVTQTPKHLITATGQRVTLRCSPRSGDLSVYWYQQSLDQGLQFLIQYYNGEERAKGNILERFSAQQFPDLHSELNLSSLELGDSALYFCASSVGGDTGELFFGEGSRLTVL.

This clone was picked up one time. V gene TRBV6-1 combines with J gene TRBJ1-2; 8 bases match TRBD1. The CDR3 is made up of 14 amino acids. V dropped 4 bases and J dropped 4; count of bases not matched to a gene: 5. Germline V gives CDR1 MNHNS, CDR2 SASEGT. CDR3 sequence reads: CASSARTGSYGYTF. CDR3 nucleotides: TGTGCCAGCAGTGCACGGACAGGGTCCTATGGCTACACCTTC.

This clone was observed a handful of times. The chain links TRBV6-4 to TRBJ1-1; D unresolved. CDR1 and CDR2 from the germline V gene are MRHNA and SNTAGT. Trimming pared 0 bases from V and 9 bases from J, leaving 8 bases between. The CDR3 spans 12 residues. The CDR3 here is CASSDSMSKAFF. The CDR3 nucleotides read TGTGCCAGCAGTGACTCGATGAGCAAAGCTTTCTTT.

The chain recombines TRBV2 with TRBJ1-4, with a weak D call TRBD1 (6 bases). This CDR3 has 14 amino acids. Germline CDR1 is SNHLY and CDR2 is FYNNEI. Deletions cut 10 bases from V and 8 bases from J, with 20 bases between. The chain's CDR3 is CATIFDRSGEKLFF. DNA for the CDR3: TGTGCCACCATATTCGACAGGTCAGGAGAAAAACTGTTTTTT.

The chain uses TRBV5-5 and TRBJ1-2; D remains unclear. Germline loops: CDR1 SGHKS, CDR2 YYEKEE (reference sequence). The CDR3 contains 14 residues. The ends were cut back, 1 base at V and 2 bases at J, with 9 bases in the middle. The CDR3 region has the DNA TGTGCCAGCAGCTTGAGGCTACTAAACTATGGCTACACCTTC. Amino acid sequence: CASSLRLLNYGYTF.

The count of this clone is one. V and J are TRBV10-3 and TRBJ1-2; TRBD1 might be the D (6 bases). The germline V gene has CDR1 ENHRY and CDR2 SYGVKD. The CDR3 extends over 14 amino acids. With 3 bases removed from V and 4 bases from J, the gap between germline ends came to 12 bases. CDR3 in amino acids: CAISERAGVYGYTF. In DNA form, the CDR3 reads TGTGCCATCAGTGAAAGGGCAGGGGTCTATGGCTACACCTTC.

The gene calls are TRBV7-6 and TRBJ2-2; TRBD2 matches at 13 bases. Germline loops: CDR1 SGHVS, CDR2 FNYEAQ. The CDR3 consists of 18 residues. The V and J ends lost 2 bases and 6 bases, in that order; junction bases with no gene match: 9. DNA for the CDR3: TGTGCCAGCAGCTTATCCTGGACTAGCGGGGGCAAGGCCGGGGAGCTGTTTTTT. Translating gives CASSLSWTSGGKAGELFF. The whole variable domain, remainder taken from reference TRBV7-6 and TRBJ2-2, is GAGVSQSPRYKVTKRGQDVALRCDPISGHVSLYWYRQALGQGPEFLTYFNYEAQQDKSGLPNDRFSAERPEGSISTLTIQRTEQRDSAMYRCASSLSWTSGGKAGELFFGEGSRLTVL.

The genes are TRBV6-6 and TRBJ2-3; 7 nucleotides align to TRBD1. V trimming: 6 bases; J trimming: 3 bases; junction bases outside the gene matches: 6. Germline lookup yields CDR1 MNHNY and CDR2 SVGAGI (reference sequence). The CDR3 runs to 14 residues. CDR3 residues: CASSPYRGTDTQYF. CDR3 DNA sequence: TGTGCCAGCAGCCCCTACAGGGGAACAGATACGCAGTATTTT.

This sequence joins TRBV5-1 and TRBJ2-7, with no clear D. Trimming cost V 4 bases and J 3 bases, with 8 bases left between them. This CDR3 comprises 12 residues. The germline V gene encodes CDR1 SGHRS and CDR2 YFSETQ. The CDR3, as DNA: TGCGCCAGCAGCCCATCGGGCTACGAGCAGTACTTC. Residues: CASSPSGYEQYF.

V usage is TRBV29-1 and J usage is TRBJ2-1; possibly TRBD2 for D (6 bases). This CDR3 is 15 amino acids long. The germline V and J ends were trimmed by 7 bases and 3 bases, with 19 bases remaining between them. The V gene's germline CDR1 is SQVTM and CDR2 ANQGSEA. CDR3 nucleotide sequence: TGCAGCGGAACATCTCTGGGGGGTTTCTACAATGAGCAGTTCTTC. This gives the protein CSGTSLGGFYNEQFF.

The chain links TRBV7-8 to TRBJ1-1; D might be TRBD1 (5 bases). V gave up 5 bases and J gave up 4 bases, with 17 bases separating them. The CDR3 extends over 15 amino acids. Germline CDR1 and CDR2: SGHVS and FQNEAQ. The CDR3 DNA reads TGTGCCAGCAGCGGCTACCCCCGGGGGAGCACTGAAGCTTTCTTT. Its protein is CASSGYPRGSTEAFF.

The genes are TRBV4-1 and TRBJ1-5, with 8 bases identical to TRBD1. The germline V gene encodes CDR1 MGHRA and CDR2 YSYEKL. J was trimmed by 3 bases and V by 0 bases; bases with no gene match: 4. This CDR3 has 16 amino acids. The CDR3 loop reads CASSQEGTGINQPQHF. In DNA form, the CDR3 reads TGCGCCAGCAGCCAAGAGGGGACAGGAATCAATCAGCCCCAGCATTTT.

With respect to this clone: The same CDR3 also results from other DNA sequences found in this sample. The J gene is TRBJ1-5, the V gene TRBV7-9, with 9 bases aligning to TRBD1. The CDR3 consists of 14 residues. Germline CDR1 and CDR2: SEHNR and FQNEAQ (reference sequence). The trim removed 1 base at V and 7 bases at J, leaving 2 bases unmatched. In nucleotides, the CDR3 is TGTGCCAGCAGCTTAGGACAGGGGGGGCAGCCCCAGCATTTT. Amino acids: CASSLGQGGQPQHF. Variable domain in full (rest from reference TRBV7-9 and TRBJ1-5): DTGVSQNPRHKITKRGQNVTFRCDPISEHNRLYWYRQTLGQGPEFLTYFQNEAQLEKSRLLSDRFSAERPKGSFSTLEIQRTEQGDSAMYLCASSLGQGGQPQHFGDGTRLSIL.